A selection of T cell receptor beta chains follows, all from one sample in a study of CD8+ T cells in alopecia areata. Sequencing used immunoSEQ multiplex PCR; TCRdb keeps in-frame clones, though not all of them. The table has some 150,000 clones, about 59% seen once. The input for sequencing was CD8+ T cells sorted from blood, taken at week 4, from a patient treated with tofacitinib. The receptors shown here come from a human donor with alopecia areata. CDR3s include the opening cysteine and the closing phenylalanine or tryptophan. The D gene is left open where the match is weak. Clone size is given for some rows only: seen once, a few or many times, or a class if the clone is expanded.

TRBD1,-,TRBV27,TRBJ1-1,CASSEQGWTEAFF,TGTGCCAGCAGTGAACAGGGGTGGACTGAAGCTTTCTTT
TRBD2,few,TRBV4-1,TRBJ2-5,CASSPGLAGGRETQYF,TGCGCCAGCAGCCCTGGACTAGCGGGGGGGCGAGAGACCCAGTACTTC
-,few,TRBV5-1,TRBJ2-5,CASSLEAEETQYF,TGCGCCAGCAGCTTGGAGGCAGAAGAGACCCAGTACTTC
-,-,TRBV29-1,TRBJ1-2,CSVVEPNYGYTF,TGCAGCGTTGTCGAACCAAACTATGGCTACACCTTC
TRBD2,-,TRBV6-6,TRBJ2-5,CASTAPLAGGTRTQYF,TGTGCCAGCACCGCACCTCTAGCGGGGGGAACTAGGACCCAGTACTTC
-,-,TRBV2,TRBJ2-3,CASSVGAGRTDTQYF,TGTGCCAGCAGTGTCGGGGCAGGACGCACAGATACGCAGTATTTT
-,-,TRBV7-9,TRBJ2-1,CASSSGPTGLNEQFF,TGTGCCAGCAGCTCTGGCCCGACTGGTTTGAATGAGCAGTTCTTC
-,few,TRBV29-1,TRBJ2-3,CSVEDQGRHADTQYF,TGCAGCGTTGAAGACCAGGGACGCCACGCAGATACGCAGTATTTT
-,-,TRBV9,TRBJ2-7,CASSADGSYEQYF,TGTGCCAGCAGCGCGGACGGTTCCTACGAGCAGTACTTC
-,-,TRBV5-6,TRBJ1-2,CASSGGPDVVGYTF,TGTGCCAGCAGCGGTGGGCCCGACGTGGTTGGCTACACCTTC
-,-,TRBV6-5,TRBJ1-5,CASSPGTGLAAQHF,TGTGCCAGCAGCCCTGGGACGGGGCTCGCGGCCCAGCATTTT
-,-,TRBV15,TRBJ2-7,CATSRQGNYEQYF,TGTGCCACCAGCAGACAGGGGAACTACGAGCAGTACTTC